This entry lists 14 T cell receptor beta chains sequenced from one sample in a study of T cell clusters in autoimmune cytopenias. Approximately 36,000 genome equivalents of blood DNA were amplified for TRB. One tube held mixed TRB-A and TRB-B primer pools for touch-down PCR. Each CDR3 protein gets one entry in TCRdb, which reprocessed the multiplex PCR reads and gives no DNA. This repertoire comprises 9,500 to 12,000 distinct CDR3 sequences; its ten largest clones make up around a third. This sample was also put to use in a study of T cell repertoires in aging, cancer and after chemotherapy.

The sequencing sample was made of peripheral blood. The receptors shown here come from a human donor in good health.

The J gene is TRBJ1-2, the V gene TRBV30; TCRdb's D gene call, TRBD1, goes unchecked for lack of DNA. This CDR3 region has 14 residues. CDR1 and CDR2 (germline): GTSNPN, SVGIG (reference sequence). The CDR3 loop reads CAWKILTVTGGYTF.

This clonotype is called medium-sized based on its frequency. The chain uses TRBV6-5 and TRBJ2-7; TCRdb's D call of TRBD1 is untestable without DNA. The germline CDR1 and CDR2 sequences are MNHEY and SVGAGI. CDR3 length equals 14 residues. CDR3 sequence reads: CASSSGTAGYEQYF.

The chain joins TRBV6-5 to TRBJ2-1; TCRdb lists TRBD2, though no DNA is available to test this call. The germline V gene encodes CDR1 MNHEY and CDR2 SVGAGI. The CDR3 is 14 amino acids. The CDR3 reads CASSERDFHNEQFF.

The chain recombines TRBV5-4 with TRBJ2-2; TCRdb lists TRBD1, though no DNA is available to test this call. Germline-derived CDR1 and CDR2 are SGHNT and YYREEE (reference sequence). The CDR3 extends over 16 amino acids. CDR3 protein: CASSEDRVRNTGELFF.

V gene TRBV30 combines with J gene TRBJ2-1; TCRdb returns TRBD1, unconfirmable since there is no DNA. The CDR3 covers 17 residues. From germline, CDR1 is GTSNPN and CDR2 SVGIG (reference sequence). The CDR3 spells CAWSFRRGTGGPNEQFF.

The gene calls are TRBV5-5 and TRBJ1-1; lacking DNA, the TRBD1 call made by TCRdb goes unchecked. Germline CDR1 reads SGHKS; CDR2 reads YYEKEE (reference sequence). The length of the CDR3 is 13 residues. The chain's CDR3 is CASSFRGSTEAFF.

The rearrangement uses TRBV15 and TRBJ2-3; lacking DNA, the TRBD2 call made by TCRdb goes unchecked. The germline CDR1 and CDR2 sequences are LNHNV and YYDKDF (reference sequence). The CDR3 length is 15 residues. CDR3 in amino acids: CATSKTSEGTDTQYF.

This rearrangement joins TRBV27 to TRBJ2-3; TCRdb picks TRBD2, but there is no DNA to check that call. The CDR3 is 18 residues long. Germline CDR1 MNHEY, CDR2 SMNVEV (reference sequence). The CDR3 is CASTQRGIRRGARDTQYF.

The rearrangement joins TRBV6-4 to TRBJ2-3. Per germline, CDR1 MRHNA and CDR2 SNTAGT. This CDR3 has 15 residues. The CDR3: CASSDGVESTDTQYF.

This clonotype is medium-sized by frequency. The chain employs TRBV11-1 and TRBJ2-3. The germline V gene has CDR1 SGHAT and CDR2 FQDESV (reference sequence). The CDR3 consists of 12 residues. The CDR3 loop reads CASSQHTDTQYF.

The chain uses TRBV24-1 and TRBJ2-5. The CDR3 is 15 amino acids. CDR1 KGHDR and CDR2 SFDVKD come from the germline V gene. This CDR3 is CATSDRTLTQETQYF.

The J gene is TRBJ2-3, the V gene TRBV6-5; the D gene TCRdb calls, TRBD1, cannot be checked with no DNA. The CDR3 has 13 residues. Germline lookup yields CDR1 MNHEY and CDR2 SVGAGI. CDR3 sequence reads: CASRPSRGDTQYF.

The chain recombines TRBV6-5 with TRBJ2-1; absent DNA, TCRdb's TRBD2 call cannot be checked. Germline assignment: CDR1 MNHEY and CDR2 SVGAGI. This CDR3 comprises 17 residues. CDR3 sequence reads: CASSRGAGGSSYNEQFF.

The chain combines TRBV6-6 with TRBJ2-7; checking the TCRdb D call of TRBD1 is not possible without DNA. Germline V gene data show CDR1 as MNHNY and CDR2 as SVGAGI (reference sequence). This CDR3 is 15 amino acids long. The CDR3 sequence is CASTHTGDSSYEQYF.